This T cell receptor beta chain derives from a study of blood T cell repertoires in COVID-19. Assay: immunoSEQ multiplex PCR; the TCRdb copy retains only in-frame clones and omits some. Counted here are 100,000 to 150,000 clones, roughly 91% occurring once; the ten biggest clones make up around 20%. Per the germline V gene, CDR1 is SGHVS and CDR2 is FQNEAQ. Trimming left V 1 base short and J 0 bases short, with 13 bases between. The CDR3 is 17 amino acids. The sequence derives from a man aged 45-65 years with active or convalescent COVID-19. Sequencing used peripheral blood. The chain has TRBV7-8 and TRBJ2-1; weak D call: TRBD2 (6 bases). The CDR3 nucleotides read TGTGCCAGCAGCTTAGGTTCGGCCGGGGGCTCCTACAATGAGCAGTTCTTC. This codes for CASSLGSAGGSYNEQFF.